The rows below give T cell receptor beta chains drawn from one sample of a study of beta chain features in type 1 diabetes. Measured with immunoSEQ multiplex PCR; TCRdb has only the in-frame clones, and not every one. The sample lists some 350,000 clones; roughly 14% were seen once. Sequencing was carried out using naive CD4+ T cells from blood. The receptors stem from a woman between 18 and 30 years old with type 1 diabetes. CDR3s leave out the opening cysteine and the closing phenylalanine or tryptophan. The order of the fields is clone size, V gene, J gene, CDR3 protein. The size field is filled for only some rows; it gives once, few, many or a size class.

few	TRBV28	TRBJ1-5	ASSLQEASTQH
few	TRBV18	TRBJ2-7	ASSPSLTTYEQY
few	TRBV18	TRBJ2-7	ASSPAGLKGTYEQY
.	TRBV11-2	TRBJ2-2	ASTPRAGELF
.	TRBV18	TRBJ1-2	ASSRPDRGTDGYT
.	TRBV5-4	TRBJ1-1	ASTTVDRRNTEAF
few	TRBV20-1	TRBJ2-3	SARNQDTQY
.	TRBV28	TRBJ2-5	ASSLSVGSETQY
few	TRBV15	TRBJ2-3	ATKQVNSFFTDTQY
few	TRBV27	TRBJ2-1	ASTEAGGPRYNEQF
few	TRBV4-2	TRBJ2-3	ASSQDSRSTDTQY
few	TRBV27	TRBJ1-1	ASRREESEAF
few	TRBV7-9	TRBJ2-1	ASSLQGTSEQF
.	TRBV7-9	TRBJ1-4	ASSSAGGPREKLF
few	TRBV12-2	TRBJ2-3	ASRLEILESTDTQY
.	TRBV6-1	TRBJ2-1	ASSPGLAGYNEQF
.	TRBV10-3	TRBJ2-1	AISDSLAGVYNEQF
few	TRBV2	TRBJ1-2	ANPSPGLTYGYT
few	TRBV7-3	TRBJ2-1	ASSLSGNEQF
few	TRBV5-5	TRBJ2-1	ASKFSGGNEQF
.	TRBV29-1	TRBJ1-1	SVAGQTGGLNTEAF
few	TRBV5-1	TRBJ2-5	ASSNGGASQTQY
.	TRBV30	TRBJ2-2	AWSVTRNTGELF
few	TRBV30	TRBJ1-1	AWSWDSSVTEAF
.	TRBV5-1	TRBJ2-3	ASSLASVGGDTQY
few	TRBV5-4	TRBJ2-1	ASSLKSSSYNEQF
.	TRBV30	TRBJ2-3	AWSAKTPDSLVTDTQY
.	TRBV7-9	TRBJ2-5	ASSPLGGRGETQY
.	TRBV10-1	TRBJ2-6	ASGPGAGLSGANVLT
few	TRBV4-1	TRBJ2-2	ASSQDLRQGVSTGELF
.	TRBV30	TRBJ2-5	AWSRGRETQY
.	TRBV5-1	TRBJ1-1	ASSFTGGQNTEAF
.	TRBV29-1	TRBJ2-3	SVAENTQY